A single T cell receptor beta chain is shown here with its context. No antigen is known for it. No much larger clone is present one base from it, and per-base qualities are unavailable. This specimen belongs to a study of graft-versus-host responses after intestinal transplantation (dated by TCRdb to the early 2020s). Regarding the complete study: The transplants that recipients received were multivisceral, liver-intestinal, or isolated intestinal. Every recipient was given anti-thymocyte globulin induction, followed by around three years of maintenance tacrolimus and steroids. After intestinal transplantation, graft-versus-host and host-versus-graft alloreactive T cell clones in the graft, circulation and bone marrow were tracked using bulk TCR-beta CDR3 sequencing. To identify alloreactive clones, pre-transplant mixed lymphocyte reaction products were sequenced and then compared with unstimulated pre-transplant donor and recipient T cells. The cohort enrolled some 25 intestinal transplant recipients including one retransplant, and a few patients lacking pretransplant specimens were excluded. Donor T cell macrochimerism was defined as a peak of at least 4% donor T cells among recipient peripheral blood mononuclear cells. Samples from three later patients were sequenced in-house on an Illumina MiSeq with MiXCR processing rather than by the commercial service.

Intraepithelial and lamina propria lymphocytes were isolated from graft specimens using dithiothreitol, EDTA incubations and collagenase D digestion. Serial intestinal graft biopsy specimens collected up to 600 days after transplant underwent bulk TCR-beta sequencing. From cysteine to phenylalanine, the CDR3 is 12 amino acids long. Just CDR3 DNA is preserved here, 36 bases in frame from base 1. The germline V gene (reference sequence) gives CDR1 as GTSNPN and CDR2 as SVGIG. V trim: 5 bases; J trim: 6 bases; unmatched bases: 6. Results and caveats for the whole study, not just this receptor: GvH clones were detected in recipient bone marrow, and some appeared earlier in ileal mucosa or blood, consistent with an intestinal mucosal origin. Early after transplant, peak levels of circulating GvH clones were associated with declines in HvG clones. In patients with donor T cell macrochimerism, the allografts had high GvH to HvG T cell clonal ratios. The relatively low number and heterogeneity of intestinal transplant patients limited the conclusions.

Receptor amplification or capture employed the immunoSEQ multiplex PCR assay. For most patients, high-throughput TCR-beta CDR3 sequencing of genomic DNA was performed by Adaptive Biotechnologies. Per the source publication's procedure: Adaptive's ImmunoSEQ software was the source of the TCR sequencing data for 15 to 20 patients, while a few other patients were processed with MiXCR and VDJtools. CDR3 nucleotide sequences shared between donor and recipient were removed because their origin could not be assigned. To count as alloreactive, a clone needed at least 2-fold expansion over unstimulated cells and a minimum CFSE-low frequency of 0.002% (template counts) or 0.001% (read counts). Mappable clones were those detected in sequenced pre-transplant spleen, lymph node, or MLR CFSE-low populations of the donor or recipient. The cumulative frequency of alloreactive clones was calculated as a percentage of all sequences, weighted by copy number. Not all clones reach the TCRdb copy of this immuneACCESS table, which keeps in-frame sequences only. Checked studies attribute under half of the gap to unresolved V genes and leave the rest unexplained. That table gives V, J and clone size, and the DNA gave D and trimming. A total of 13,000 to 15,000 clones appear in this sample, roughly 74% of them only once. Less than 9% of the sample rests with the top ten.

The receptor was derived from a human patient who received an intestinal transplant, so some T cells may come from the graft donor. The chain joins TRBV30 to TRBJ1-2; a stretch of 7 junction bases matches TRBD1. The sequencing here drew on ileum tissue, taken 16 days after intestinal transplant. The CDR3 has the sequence CAWVGTVHGYTF. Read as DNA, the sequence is TGTGCCTGGGTCGGGACAGTCCATGGCTACACCTTC.